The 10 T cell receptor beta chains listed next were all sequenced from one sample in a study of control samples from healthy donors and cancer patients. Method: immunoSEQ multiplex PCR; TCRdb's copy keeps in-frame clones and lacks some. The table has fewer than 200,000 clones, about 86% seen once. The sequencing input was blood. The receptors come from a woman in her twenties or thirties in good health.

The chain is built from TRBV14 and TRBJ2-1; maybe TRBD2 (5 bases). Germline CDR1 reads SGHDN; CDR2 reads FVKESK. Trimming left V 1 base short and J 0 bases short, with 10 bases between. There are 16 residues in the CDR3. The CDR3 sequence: CASSQGERSSYNEQFF. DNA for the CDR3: TGTGCCAGCAGCCAAGGGGAGCGGAGCTCCTACAATGAGCAGTTCTTC.

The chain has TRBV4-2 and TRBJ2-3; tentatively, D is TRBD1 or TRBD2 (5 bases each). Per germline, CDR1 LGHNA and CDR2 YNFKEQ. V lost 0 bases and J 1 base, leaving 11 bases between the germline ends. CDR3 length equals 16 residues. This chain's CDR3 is CASSQEDRGRTDTQYF. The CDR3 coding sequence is TGTGCCAGCAGCCAAGAGGACCGGGGACGCACAGATACGCAGTATTTT.

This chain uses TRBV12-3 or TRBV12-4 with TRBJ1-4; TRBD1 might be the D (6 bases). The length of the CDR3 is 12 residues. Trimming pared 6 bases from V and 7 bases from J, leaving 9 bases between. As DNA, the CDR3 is TGTGCCAGCAGATGGACAGCTGAAAAACTGTTTTTT. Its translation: CASRWTAEKLFF.

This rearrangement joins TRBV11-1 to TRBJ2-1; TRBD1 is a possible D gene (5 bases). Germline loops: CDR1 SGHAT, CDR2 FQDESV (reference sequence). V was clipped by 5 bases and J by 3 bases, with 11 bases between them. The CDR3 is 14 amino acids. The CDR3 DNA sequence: TGTGCCAGCAGCCGTACAGGAAACTACAATGAGCAGTTCTTC. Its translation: CASSRTGNYNEQFF.

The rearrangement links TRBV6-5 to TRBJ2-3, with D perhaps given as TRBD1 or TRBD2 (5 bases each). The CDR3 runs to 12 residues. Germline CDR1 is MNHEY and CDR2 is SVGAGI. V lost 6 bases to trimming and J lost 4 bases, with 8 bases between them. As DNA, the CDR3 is TGTGCCAGCAGCAGGGACGCAGATACGCAGTATTTT. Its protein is CASSRDADTQYF.

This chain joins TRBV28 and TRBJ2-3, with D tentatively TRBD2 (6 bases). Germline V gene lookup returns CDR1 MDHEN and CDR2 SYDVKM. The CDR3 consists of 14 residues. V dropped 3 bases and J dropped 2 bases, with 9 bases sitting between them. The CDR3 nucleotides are TGTGCCAGCAGTTTGGGGGGTTCCACAGATACGCAGTATTTT. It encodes CASSLGGSTDTQYF.

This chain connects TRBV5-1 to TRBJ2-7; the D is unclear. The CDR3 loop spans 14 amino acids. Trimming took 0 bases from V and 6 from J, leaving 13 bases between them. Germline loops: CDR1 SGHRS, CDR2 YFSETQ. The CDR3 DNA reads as TGCGCCAGCAGCTTGGGGACCATGGGTCTCGAGCAGTACTTC. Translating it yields CASSLGTMGLEQYF.

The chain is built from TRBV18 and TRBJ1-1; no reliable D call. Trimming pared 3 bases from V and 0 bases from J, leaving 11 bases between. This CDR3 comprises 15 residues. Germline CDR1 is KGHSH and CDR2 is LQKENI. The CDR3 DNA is TGTGCCAGCTCACCCCAGCGGGGAGTGAACACTGAAGCTTTCTTT. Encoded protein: CASSPQRGVNTEAFF.

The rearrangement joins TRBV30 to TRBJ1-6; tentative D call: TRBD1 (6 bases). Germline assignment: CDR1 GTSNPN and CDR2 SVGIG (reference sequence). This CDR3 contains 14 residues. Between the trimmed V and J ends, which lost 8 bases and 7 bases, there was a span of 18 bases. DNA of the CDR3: TGTGCCGGTGATATAGGACAGCTCAATTCACCCCTCCACTTT. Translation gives CAGDIGQLNSPLHF.

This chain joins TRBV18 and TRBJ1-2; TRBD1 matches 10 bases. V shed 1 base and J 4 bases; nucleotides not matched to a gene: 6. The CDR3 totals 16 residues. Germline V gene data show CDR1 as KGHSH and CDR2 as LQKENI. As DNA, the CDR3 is TGTGCCAGCTCACCACAAGACAGGGGGCTAGGCTATGGCTACACCTTC. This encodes CASSPQDRGLGYGYTF.